Each of the 13 T cell receptor beta chains below was sequenced from the same sample in a study of PD-L1 blockade in urothelial cancer (dated by TCRdb to 2015 to 2018). Library preparation employed the immunoSEQ multiplex PCR assay. In its TCRdb copy, this immuneACCESS table keeps in-frame sequences only and misses some clones. Where compared with another copy, unresolved V genes explain less than half of these, and the others have no known cause. The table for this sample lists tens of thousands of clones; 77% of them were counted only once. The leading ten clones occupy more than 3.5% of the sample. The specimen was PBMCs, collected around atezolizumab (anti-PD-L1) treatment. The receptors here all came from a man aged 65 to 85 with urothelial cancer.

The genes are TRBV30 and TRBJ1-1; TRBD1 is a possible D gene (5 bases). The CDR3 has 13 residues. V dropped 0 bases and J dropped 5 bases, with 10 bases sitting between them. From germline, CDR1 is GTSNPN and CDR2 SVGIG (reference sequence). The DNA of the CDR3 is TGTGCCTGGAGTGTGGGGGGAAGGACTGAAGCTTTCTTT. It yields the protein CAWSVGGRTEAFF.

V gene TRBV4-3 combines with J gene TRBJ1-6; weak D call: TRBD1 (6 bases). The V gene's germline CDR1 is LGHNA and CDR2 YSLEER. Trimming took 0 bases from V and 7 from J, leaving 13 bases between them. The CDR3 extends over 16 amino acids. The CDR3 loop reads CASSQDGWGGNSPLHF. As DNA, the CDR3 is TGCGCCAGCAGCCAAGATGGTTGGGGGGGCAATTCACCCCTCCACTTT.

This clone appeared once. J is TRBJ2-6 and V is TRBV19; possible D gene TRBD1, 6 bases. V was trimmed by 5 bases and J by 4 bases, leaving 27 bases between them. The germline V gene encodes CDR1 LNHDA and CDR2 SQIVND (reference sequence). The CDR3 contains 20 residues. CDR3 protein: CASSPRGHTSDLGGANVLTF. CDR3 nucleotide sequence: TGTGCCAGTAGTCCCCGGGGACATACGTCGGACCTCGGAGGGGCCAACGTCCTGACTTTC.

V is TRBV7-2 and J is TRBJ1-1, with a weak D call TRBD1 (5 bases). The CDR3 has 15 residues. CDR1 and CDR2 (germline): SGHTA, FQGNSA. With 4 bases removed from V and 2 bases from J, the gap between germline ends came to 14 bases. The CDR3 DNA is TGTGCCAGCAGCTCCGCCCCAGGGTACAACACTGAAGCTTTCTTT. It specifies CASSSAPGYNTEAFF.

The V call is TRBV9, the J call TRBJ1-1; D is possibly TRBD1 (6 bases). In germline, CDR1 is SGDLS, CDR2 YYNGEE. V was cut by 5 bases and J by 3 bases, with 11 bases left in between. The CDR3 runs to 13 residues. This chain's CDR3 is CASSATGYTEAFF. The CDR3 bases are TGTGCCAGCAGTGCTACAGGGTACACTGAAGCTTTCTTT.

The chain couples TRBV5-1 to TRBJ2-5; the D gene is possibly TRBD1 (7 bases). Trimming pared 3 bases from V and 5 bases from J, leaving 14 bases between. Per germline, CDR1 SGHRS and CDR2 YFSETQ. The CDR3 contains 14 residues. This chain's CDR3 is CASSWRGPGETQYF. The CDR3 bases are TGCGCCAGCAGCTGGAGGGGGCCGGGGGAGACCCAGTACTTC.

The chain employs TRBV6-1 and TRBJ1-2; 7 bases align to TRBD1. The CDR3 spans 14 residues. Looked up from germline, CDR1 is MNHNS and CDR2 is SASEGT. V gave up 6 bases and J gave up 2 bases; unmatched junction bases: 6. The CDR3 sequence: CASSAGQRNYGYTF. The DNA for the CDR3 is TGTGCCAGCAGCGCGGGACAGAGGAACTATGGCTACACCTTC.

CDR3: CASSRDVAAGELFF. For the CDR3, the DNA is TGTGCCAGCAGCCGGGATGTTGCGGCCGGGGAGCTGTTTTTT. The chain has TRBV7-2 and TRBJ2-2; the D gene is possibly TRBD2 (5 bases). The germline gives CDR1 SGHTA, CDR2 FQGNSA. The CDR3 spans 14 residues. Trimming shortened V by 5 bases and J by 6 bases, and 13 bases separated the two germline ends.

The chain is built from TRBV7-6 and TRBJ2-1; 8 nucleotides align to TRBD1. CDR1 is SGHVS and CDR2 is FNYEAQ in the germline V gene. Losses at the gene ends were 5 bases for V and 10 bases for J; bases not matched to a gene: 4. The CDR3 has 12 amino acids. The CDR3 coding sequence is TGTGCCAGCAGCCTTCGGACAGGGGAGCAGTTCTTC. This encodes CASSLRTGEQFF.

The genes are TRBV4-3 and TRBJ1-5; 7 bases are shared with TRBD1. Germline V gives CDR1 LGHNA, CDR2 YSLEER. The CDR3 runs to 15 residues. Germline trimming cut 0 bases from V and 9 bases from J; bases unmatched to any gene: 8. Here the CDR3 DNA reads TGCGCCAGCAGCCAAGACGGCGGCAGGGGGACGCCCCAGCATTTT. This encodes CASSQDGGRGTPQHF.

This clone was seen only once. The chain employs TRBV7-2 and TRBJ2-1; weak D call: TRBD2 (7 bases). The CDR3 sequence is 18 residues long. Germline V gives CDR1 SGHTA, CDR2 FQGNSA. Trimming removed 5 bases from V and 6 bases from J, with 26 bases in between. CDR3 residues: CASSLRMSGGQSLNEQFF. The DNA for the CDR3 is TGTGCCAGCAGCCTCCGGATGTCGGGGGGCCAATCTCTCAATGAGCAGTTCTTC.

The V call is TRBV7-2, the J call TRBJ1-5, with D uncertain. Germline V CDR1 and CDR2: SGHTA, FQGNSA. The CDR3 is 15 amino acids. Trimming left V 2 bases short and J 6 bases short, with 14 bases between. This CDR3 is CASSLSSNSGQPQHF. The CDR3 DNA reads TGTGCCAGCAGCTTAAGCTCCAATTCGGGTCAGCCCCAGCATTTT.

The chain joins TRBV5-4 to TRBJ2-2, with 7 bases that match TRBD2. V was clipped by 4 bases and J by 5 bases; unmatched bases: 8. Germline V gives CDR1 SGHNT, CDR2 YYREEE (reference sequence). The CDR3 sequence is 15 residues long. CDR3 residues: CASSRREGRTGELFF. CDR3 DNA: TGTGCCAGCAGCCGGAGGGAGGGAAGAACCGGGGAGCTGTTTTTT. The entire variable domain, with the rest obtained from reference TRBV5-4 and TRBJ2-2, is as follows: ETGVTQSPTHLIKTRGQQVTLRCSSQSGHNTVSWYQQALGQGPQFIFQYYREEENGRGNFPPRFSGLQFPNYSSELNVNALELDDSALYLCASSRREGRTGELFFGEGSRLTVL.